This T cell receptor (beta chain) comes out of a study of blood T cell repertoires in COVID-19. At the level of the study: Sources were T cells, B-cell-depleted T cells, or PBMCs; the material itself was cDNA or gDNA.

Generated by immunoSEQ multiplex PCR, the TCRdb table keeps only in-frame clones and is missing some. The sample records approximately 100,000 clones, around 78% being singletons. This CDR3 has 15 residues. The V end was cut by 5 bases, the J end by 2 bases, with 14 bases between. CDR1 is MDHEN, CDR2 SYDVKM, per germline. The receptor was derived from a woman aged 60 to 75 with acute or convalescent COVID-19. This chain uses TRBV28 with TRBJ2-3; a weak D match, TRBD1 (6 bases). Sample: peripheral blood. Here the CDR3 DNA reads TGTGCCAGCAGTGGAACGGACAGAAACACAGATACGCAGTATTTT. Encoded protein: CASSGTDRNTDTQYF.